One T cell receptor beta chain is described in this entry. It has no known antigen specificity. Base qualities are missing; no much larger clone stands one base away. Patients were selected on the basis of adequate residual fresh-frozen tumor tissue and more than two years of available survival data. An isocitrate dehydrogenase mutation was not carried by any of the glioblastoma patients, although molecular status was otherwise variable. PBMC collection took place before vaccination, two weeks after the third vaccination, and at tumor progression if progression occurred. Genomic DNA was extracted with the Qiagen DNeasy Blood extraction Kit. Using the immunoSEQ assay, TCRB CDR3 regions were amplified from approximately 1.9 micrograms of genomic DNA, or from all available DNA when less than that was on hand. Multiplex PCR used 60 forward primers for TCR V beta segments and 13 reverse primers for J beta segments. To estimate the number of reads per starting template, synthetic control templates were added to each sample at limiting dilution. The Illumina HiSeq System generated 87 bp sequencing reads. As for the original processing: PCR and sequencing errors were removed by a nearest neighbor algorithm that merged closely related sequences. TCR overlap was defined as the percentage of unique tumor TCR beta sequences that were also present in the same patient's peripheral blood. In TCRdb, the immuneACCESS table is reduced to in-frame sequences with V and J assigned. These tables do not hold every clone; where another copy was compared, an unresolved V gene accounts for under half, and the others remain unexplained. V and J calls and clone size follow that table, whereas D and trimming were derived from the DNA. This sample gives 60,000 to 70,000 clones in total; approximately 85% of them show up just once. The ten largest clones capture 9% to 10% of the sample.

The CDR3 measures 15 amino acids from cysteine to phenylalanine. Solely the CDR3 DNA is kept, with 45 bases framed from the first base. Taken from the germline V gene (reference sequence), the CDR1 and CDR2 loops are SEHNR and FQNEAQ. V and J lose 1 base and 5 bases, and a span of 9 bases separates them. This entry comes from a study of glioma-infiltrating T cells after dendritic cell vaccination (dated by TCRdb to the mid-2010s). Broadly, across the study: The cohort included some 15 glioblastoma patients drawn from Phase I and II dendritic cell vaccination trials, of whom 9 were newly diagnosed and 6 had recurrent disease. Between the early 2000s and the early 2010s, the patients were given dendritic cell vaccination pulsed with autologous tumor lysate. The vaccine consisted of monocyte-derived dendritic cells cultured about 7 days with IL-4 and GM-CSF, then pulsed overnight with autologous tumor lysate. Each patient got three intradermal injections of the dendritic cell vaccine, spaced at biweekly intervals, in the arm below the axilla. In glioblastoma patients vaccinated with dendritic cells, deep sequencing of TCR beta CDR3 regions served to measure the amount of tumor-infiltrating lymphocytes and to compare repertoires between tumor and blood. Survival after dendritic cell vaccination was correlated with TCR sequencing metrics, including TIL content and tumor-blood repertoire overlap.

Points the paper makes about the study in general: The three-group TCR overlap response model was characterized as speculative, and prospective validation of the model was stated to be required. After dendritic cell vaccination, a higher estimated pretreatment TIL content predicted longer time to progression and longer overall survival. The cohort was small and heterogeneous, only a few patients had full blood and tumor sets, and even fewer had initial-recurrent tumor pairs. TCR clonality showed no direct relationship with survival, which suggests that a diverse polyclonal response may matter.

Here the chain combines TRBV7-9 and TRBJ1-6, with TRBD1 tentatively as D gene (5 bases match). This receptor was taken from a human donor with glioblastoma. Specimen: blood, collected before dendritic cell vaccination. Read as DNA, the sequence is TGTGCCAGCAGCTTAGGCAGGGCAAATAATTCACCCCTCCACTTT. Its translation reads: CASSLGRANNSPLHF.